This T cell receptor beta chain was profiled in a study of long-term antiretroviral therapy in people with HIV. It was version v3.0 of the immunoSEQ assay that was run at survey level. Sequencing was directed toward roughly 40,000-55,000 T-cell genomes in each sample. Clones were read by immunoSEQ multiplex PCR, and TCRdb kept only the in-frame ones, dropping some. The sample has about 43,000 clones; 86% are singletons. The CDR3 sequence is 14 residues long. V was shortened by 3 bases and J by 3 bases, with 11 bases between the two germline ends. Germline CDR1 MGHDK, CDR2 SYGVNS. The chain recombines TRBV25-1 with TRBJ1-1; D uncertain. This sequence was found in a woman in her forties or fifties with HIV. Sequences were derived from unsorted PBMCs, sampled 0.1 years before starting antiretroviral therapy. CDR3 coding DNA: TGTGCCAGCAGTGACGTTTCGGGTTACACTGAAGCTTTCTTT. Protein sequence: CASSDVSGYTEAFF.